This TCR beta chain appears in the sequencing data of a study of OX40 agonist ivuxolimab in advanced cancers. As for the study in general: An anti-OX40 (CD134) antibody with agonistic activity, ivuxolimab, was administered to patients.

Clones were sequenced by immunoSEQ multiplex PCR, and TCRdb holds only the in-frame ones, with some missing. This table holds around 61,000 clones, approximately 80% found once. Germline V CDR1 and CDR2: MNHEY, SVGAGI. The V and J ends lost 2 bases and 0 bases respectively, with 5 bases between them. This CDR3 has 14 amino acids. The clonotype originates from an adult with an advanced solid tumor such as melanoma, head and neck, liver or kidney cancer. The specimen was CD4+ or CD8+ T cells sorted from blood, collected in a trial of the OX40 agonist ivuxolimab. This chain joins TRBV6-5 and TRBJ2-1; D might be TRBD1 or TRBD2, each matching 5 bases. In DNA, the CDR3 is TGTGCCAGCAGTTACGGGACCTCCTACAATGAGCAGTTCTTC. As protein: CASSYGTSYNEQFF.